The 27 T cell receptor beta chains below come from one sample, sequenced in a study of T cells in Graves' hyperthyroidism and ophthalmopathy. The CDR3 regions of TCR beta were amplified from RNA transcripts. The HTBI set primed first-round TCR CDR3 RT-PCR. TCRdb passed the multiplex PCR reads through MiXCR, listing each CDR3 protein once. Of roughly 400,000 distinct CDR3 sequences in the sample, around an eighth were seen once. The source material was blood. The origin of the receptors is a man aged 45-65 years with Graves' ophthalmopathy.

The chain carries TRBV11-2 and TRBJ2-1; TRBD1 is a possible D gene (7 bases). Germline CDR1 is SGHAT and CDR2 is FQNNGV. There are 14 residues in the CDR3. Deletions cut 9 bases from V and 6 bases from J, with 18 bases between. The CDR3 region is CASRLEGAFNEQFF. In DNA, the CDR3 is TGTGCCAGTAGGTTGGAGGGGGCCTTCAATGAGCAGTTCTTC.

This chain connects TRBV9 to TRBJ2-1; 10 bases are a match to TRBD2. CDR3 size: 15 residues. Losses at the gene ends were 0 bases for V and 5 bases for J; bases not matched to a gene: 2. Germline CDR1 and CDR2: SGDLS and YYNGEE. The CDR3 reads CASSVAGLANNEQFF. The CDR3 DNA reads TGTGCCAGCAGCGTAGCGGGACTAGCGAACAATGAGCAGTTCTTC.

This clonotype was counted at least ten times. The CDR3 protein is CSASSWTSGGTDTQYF. In DNA, the CDR3 is TGCAGTGCTAGCAGCTGGACTAGCGGAGGCACAGATACGCAGTATTTT. This chain links TRBV20-1 with TRBJ2-3, with TRBD2 matching 10 bases. CDR1 is DFQATT and CDR2 is SNEGSKA in the germline V gene (reference sequence). The CDR3 extends over 16 amino acids. J lost 1 base, V lost 3 bases, and 7 bases had no gene match.

The sample holds many counts of this clonotype. The rearrangement joins TRBV2 to TRBJ1-4; 8 bases map to TRBD1. V lost 6 bases and J lost 8; bases outside the gene matches: 11. The CDR3 loop spans 15 amino acids. The germline CDR1 and CDR2 sequences are SNHLY and FYNNEI. The CDR3 DNA is TGTGCCAGCAGATCAACAGGGGGGTCTTACGAAAAACTGTTTTTT. Encoded protein: CASRSTGGSYEKLFF.

This clonotype was observed a handful of times. This rearrangement joins TRBV7-9 to TRBJ2-1; maybe TRBD2 (6 bases). Trimming left V 5 bases short and J 13 bases short, with 15 bases between. Germline-derived CDR1 and CDR2 are SEHNR and FQNEAQ (reference sequence). There are 12 residues in the CDR3. The CDR3 DNA is TGTGCCAGCAGCGCTATGGGCGGGGTCCAGTTCTTC. Protein sequence: CASSAMGGVQFF.

There are a few counts of this clonotype. The chain is built from TRBV28 and TRBJ1-3; TRBD1 is a possible D gene (6 bases). V lost 6 bases, J lost 7 bases, and 7 bases lay in between. The CDR3 has 11 amino acids. Germline V lookup: CDR1 MDHEN, CDR2 SYDVKM. CDR3 coding DNA: TGTGCCAGCAGGGACAGCAACACCATATATTTT. Translating it yields CASRDSNTIYF.

This clonotype was observed a handful of times. A read error may produce the germline difference seen at one junction end. This chain links TRBV6-1 with TRBJ2-3; D is possibly TRBD1 or TRBD2 (5 bases each). Germline CDR1 MNHNS, CDR2 SASEGT. The CDR3 is made up of 16 amino acids. CDR3 nucleotide sequence: TGTGCCAGCAGTGGGGACGAGCTCAACCTACCAGATACGCAATATTTT. Its protein product is CASSGDELNLPDTQYF.

This clonotype has at least ten counts. CDR3 residues: CASSDRTGVEKLFF. The CDR3 DNA reads as TGTGCCAGCAGTGATAGGACAGGGGTTGAAAAACTGTTTTTT. This chain links TRBV2 with TRBJ1-4; 9 bases agree with TRBD1. Germline CDR1 reads SNHLY; CDR2 reads FYNNEI. The CDR3 contains 14 residues. V shed 3 bases and J 7 bases; nucleotides not matched to a gene: 3.

This clonotype occurred many times. The chain recombines TRBV20-1 with TRBJ2-1, with 10 nucleotides matching TRBD1. Looked up from germline, CDR1 is DFQATT and CDR2 is SNEGSKA (reference sequence). The J segment lost 8 bases and the V segment lost 0 bases, leaving 10 bases of the junction unmatched. This CDR3 is built from 16 residues. CDR3 nucleotides: TGCAGTGCTAGAGATCTTCGGGACAGGGGTCGCCATGAGCAGTTCTTC. This sequence encodes CSARDLRDRGRHEQFF.

V usage is TRBV2 and J usage is TRBJ2-3, with D maybe TRBD2 (6 bases). The ends were cut back, 4 bases at V and 4 bases at J, with 12 bases in the middle. Looked up from germline, CDR1 is SNHLY and CDR2 is FYNNEI. The CDR3 has 14 residues. CDR3 DNA sequence: TGTGCCAGCAGTGGGTGGGAGGAGGCAGATACGCAGTATTTT. Encoded protein: CASSGWEEADTQYF.

This clonotype was picked up many times. J is TRBJ1-2 and V is TRBV30; 8 nucleotides line up with TRBD1. Germline V gene data show CDR1 as GTSNPN and CDR2 as SVGIG (reference sequence). There are 13 residues in the CDR3. V shed 4 bases, J shed 4 bases, and the junction held 5 bases outside the gene matches. The CDR3 is CAWIPTGVYGYTF. DNA for the CDR3: TGTGCCTGGATTCCGACAGGGGTCTATGGCTACACCTTC.

This clonotype was counted a few times. The chain recombines TRBV4-2 with TRBJ2-1; D call uncertain. Germline V gene sequence: CDR1 LGHNA, CDR2 YNFKEQ. The V and J ends lost 0 bases and 7 bases respectively, with 16 bases between them. The CDR3 consists of 16 residues. The CDR3 DNA sequence: TGTGCCAGCAGCCAAGAGGCATCCGACCTCCAAAATGAGCAGTTCTTC. This translates into CASSQEASDLQNEQFF.

This clonotype was seen at least ten times. The chain links TRBV27 to TRBJ1-2, with 8 bases matching TRBD1. CDR1 MNHEY and CDR2 SMNVEV come from the germline V gene (reference sequence). The CDR3 spans 15 residues. V shed 6 bases, J shed 4 bases, and the junction held 10 bases outside the gene matches. The CDR3 coding sequence is TGTGCCAGCAGCCCAGGGGGCGTTCGTATCTATGGCTACACCTTC. As protein: CASSPGGVRIYGYTF.

This clonotype occurred many times. V usage is TRBV7-8 and J usage is TRBJ2-1, with 7 nucleotides matching TRBD1. The CDR3 has 16 residues. Per germline, CDR1 SGHVS and CDR2 FQNEAQ. Losses at the gene ends were 5 bases for V and 0 bases for J; bases not matched to a gene: 7. DNA of the CDR3: TGTGCCAGCAGCACCTGGACAGGAGACTCCTACAATGAGCAGTTCTTC. Protein sequence: CASSTWTGDSYNEQFF.

The chain couples TRBV28 to TRBJ1-4; D call uncertain. V lost 2 bases to trimming and J lost 7 bases, with 5 bases between them. The CDR3 runs 12 residues. CDR1 and CDR2 from the germline V gene are MDHEN and SYDVKM. CDR3 protein: CASSLPREKLFF. The DNA of the CDR3 is TGTGCCAGCAGTTTACCCCGTGAAAAACTGTTTTTT.

This clonotype was observed a handful of times. The rearrangement links TRBV6-1 to TRBJ2-4; either TRBD1 or TRBD2 may supply D (5 bases each). This CDR3 is built from 11 residues. Germline lookup yields CDR1 MNHNS and CDR2 SASEGT. With 5 bases removed from V and 11 bases from J, the gap between germline ends came to 10 bases. The CDR3 nucleotides read TGTGCCAGCAGTCAAGGGACCGTTCAGTACTTC. Amino acids: CASSQGTVQYF.

At least ten counts were recorded for this clonotype. The chain joins TRBV30 to TRBJ2-3; tentative D call: TRBD1 (5 bases). From germline, CDR1 is GTSNPN and CDR2 SVGIG (reference sequence). There are 14 residues in the CDR3. V lost 0 bases and J lost 2, with 9 bases in between. For the CDR3, the DNA is TGTGCCTGGAGTGTGGGCAGGGACACAGATACGCAGTATTTT. Amino acids: CAWSVGRDTDTQYF.

This clonotype turned up a few times. The chain employs TRBV6-1 and TRBJ2-3, with TRBD1 as a possible D gene (5 bases). CDR3 length: 13 residues. Germline V gives CDR1 MNHNS, CDR2 SASEGT. V lost 2 bases and J 9 bases, leaving 12 bases between the germline ends. The CDR3 DNA reads TGTGCCAGCAGTGAACAGACAGTTGGAACGCAGTATTTT. Amino acid sequence: CASSEQTVGTQYF.

This clonotype has at least ten counts. The chain links TRBV7-9 to TRBJ2-1; weak D call: TRBD2 (5 bases). V lost 5 bases, J lost 6 bases, and 20 bases lay in between. The CDR3 has 16 residues. The germline V gene encodes CDR1 SEHNR and CDR2 FQNEAQ (reference sequence). CDR3 region: CASSGGALANTNEQFF. DNA for the CDR3: TGTGCCAGCAGCGGTGGAGCGTTAGCGAATACCAATGAGCAGTTCTTC.

This clonotype was seen repeatedly, ten times or more. V gene TRBV6-1 combines with J gene TRBJ2-1, with 10 bases lining up with TRBD2. The CDR3 totals 16 residues. Per the germline V gene, CDR1 is MNHNS and CDR2 is SASEGT. V was pared by 6 bases and J by 4 bases, with 9 bases of the junction left unmatched. The CDR3 here is CASRPRTSGFYNEQFF. CDR3 DNA sequence: TGTGCCAGCAGACCTCGGACTAGCGGTTTTTACAATGAGCAGTTCTTC.

This clonotype was picked up many times. The chain carries TRBV20-1 and TRBJ1-2; D gene ambiguous. Germline CDR1 is DFQATT and CDR2 is SNEGSKA (reference sequence). The CDR3 has 13 residues. Trimming stripped 1 base from V and 8 bases from J, with 14 bases between. This CDR3 reads CSARVGRELGYTF. The CDR3 DNA follows: TGCAGTGCTAGAGTCGGTCGGGAGTTGGGCTACACCTTC.

The sample holds many counts of this clonotype. This chain links TRBV5-6 with TRBJ1-1; D remains ambiguous. Trimming removed 0 bases at V and 4 bases at J, with 7 bases between. The CDR3 length is 13 residues. Germline V gene sequence: CDR1 SGHDT, CDR2 YYEEEE. The CDR3 spells CASSLVSGTEAFF. The CDR3 DNA reads TGTGCCAGCAGCTTGGTGTCGGGCACTGAAGCTTTCTTT.

This clonotype has at least ten counts. The chain is built from TRBV3-1 and TRBJ2-7; TRBD2 matches at 8 bases. The V gene's germline CDR1 is LGHDT and CDR2 YNNKEL (reference sequence). This CDR3 has 17 amino acids. V shed 2 bases and J 0 bases; nucleotides not matched to a gene: 9. The CDR3 nucleotides are TGTGCCAGCAGCCAACAACCCGCCGGGACTAGCTCCTACGAGCAGTACTTC. Residues: CASSQQPAGTSSYEQYF.

With regard to this clonotype: This could be a read error, since a much larger clone is one nucleotide away. This rearrangement joins TRBV5-1 to TRBJ2-1; D not resolved. V was clipped by 0 bases and J by 8 bases, with 18 bases between them. Per germline, CDR1 SGHRS and CDR2 YFSETQ. This CDR3 is built from 16 residues. DNA for the CDR3: TGCGCCAGCAGCTTGGAAGGGATTCCCCCTACGCATGAGCAGTTCTTC. It yields the protein CASSLEGIPPTHEQFF.

The chain recombines TRBV6-1 with TRBJ1-4; weak D call: TRBD1 (6 bases). This CDR3 spans 14 amino acids. The germline CDR1 and CDR2 sequences are MNHNS and SASEGT. V was cut by 6 bases and J by 0 bases, with 8 bases left in between. The CDR3 reads CASRPGATNEKLFF. For the CDR3, the DNA is TGTGCCAGCAGACCAGGGGCAACTAATGAAAAACTGTTTTTT.

This clonotype was recorded many times. The CDR3 spells CASKVEGQTYNEQFF. For the CDR3, the DNA is TGTGCCAGCAAGGTCGAGGGTCAGACCTACAATGAGCAGTTCTTC. V gene TRBV6-1 combines with J gene TRBJ2-1; a possible D gene is TRBD2 (5 bases). The V and J ends lost 7 bases and 2 bases respectively, with 15 bases between them. The CDR3 covers 15 residues. CDR1 is MNHNS and CDR2 is SASEGT in the germline V gene.

This clonotype was seen repeatedly, ten times or more. The J gene is TRBJ2-7, the V gene TRBV6-5, with D perhaps matching TRBD1 (8 bases). The germline gives CDR1 MNHEY, CDR2 SVGAGI. The CDR3 is 17 amino acids. V was shortened by 2 bases and J by 0 bases, with 17 bases between the two germline ends. CDR3 residues: CASSYAQGGGSSYEQYF. CDR3 DNA sequence: TGTGCCAGCAGTTACGCACAGGGGGGGGGAAGCTCCTACGAGCAGTACTTC.